This is a list of T cell receptor beta chains from one sample in a study of shared clonotypes between healthy human individuals. Libraries were prepared by immunoSEQ multiplex PCR; TCRdb keeps only in-frame clonotypes and omits some of them. The sample lists about 710,000 clones; about 80% were seen once. The sample taken for sequencing was memory CD4+ T cells sorted from blood. The receptors originated from a woman aged 25 to 39 in good health. CDR3s include the opening cysteine and the closing phenylalanine or tryptophan. D genes are given only for firm matches. The size entry is marked missing in some rows and otherwise reads once, few, many or a size class.

-,TRBJ2-7,TRBV4-2,few,CASSQDPIGGPLGEQYF,TGTGCCAGCAGCCAAGATCCAATTGGAGGGCCATTGGGCGAGCAGTACTTC
-,TRBJ1-1,TRBV5-6,-,CASSLVGWGTEAFF,TGTGCCAGCAGCTTGGTGGGGTGGGGGACTGAAGCTTTCTTT
-,TRBJ2-1,TRBV4-1,-,CASSQVGASRRVYNEQFF,TGCGCCAGCAGCCAAGTAGGGGCTAGCCGCAGGGTCTACAATGAGCAGTTCTTC
-,TRBJ1-1,TRBV9,-,CASSVVGGMNTEAFF,TGTGCCAGCAGCGTAGTAGGTGGGATGAACACTGAAGCTTTCTTT
TRBD2,TRBJ2-2,TRBV9,-,CASSVVAGGPGGELFF,TGTGCCAGCAGCGTAGTGGCGGGAGGGCCCGGCGGGGAGCTGTTTTTT
TRBD1,TRBJ2-7,TRBV11-2,-,CASTSRRGGATYEQYF,TGTGCCAGCACCTCAAGGCGAGGGGGCGCGACCTACGAGCAGTACTTC
-,TRBJ2-3,TRBV5-4,-,CASSLVPTDTQYF,TGTGCCAGCAGCTTGGTTCCCACAGATACGCAGTATTTT
-,TRBJ1-1,TRBV4-1,-,CASSQPQRNTEAFF,TGCGCCAGCAGCCAGCCACAGAGGAACACTGAAGCTTTCTTT
TRBD2,TRBJ2-7,TRBV19,-,CASSRTWTRSGYEQYF,TGTGCCAGTAGTAGAACCTGGACTAGGAGCGGCTACGAGCAGTACTTC
-,TRBJ2-7,TRBV14,-,CASSQSGLRVEQYF,TGTGCCAGCAGCCAATCTGGCCTCAGGGTCGAGCAGTACTTC
TRBD2,TRBJ2-1,TRBV18,few,CASSPQASGGGEQFF,TGTGCCAGCTCACCACAGGCTAGCGGGGGAGGGGAGCAGTTCTTC
-,TRBJ2-2,TRBV7-6,-,CASSLEGGLNTGELFF,TGTGCCAGCAGCTTAGAGGGGGGACTGAACACCGGGGAGCTGTTTTTT
TRBD2,TRBJ2-5,TRBV30,-,CAWSPGLEYQETQYF,TGTGCCTGGTCACCTGGACTAGAGTACCAAGAGACCCAGTACTTC
TRBD1,TRBJ1-1,TRBV27,-,CASSPLTGSYTEAFF,TGTGCCAGCAGTCCGCTGACAGGGTCCTACACTGAAGCTTTCTTT
TRBD1,TRBJ1-1,TRBV5-4,few,CASSLVGGAGTEAFF,TGTGCCAGCAGCTTGGTAGGGGGCGCGGGAACTGAAGCTTTCTTT
-,TRBJ1-2,TRBV2,-,CASSGQHSNYGYTF,TGTGCCAGCAGTGGCCAGCATTCTAACTATGGCTACACCTTC
-,TRBJ2-7,TRBV5-1,-,CASSLGRHEQYF,TGCGCCAGCAGCTTGGGTCGGCACGAGCAGTACTTC
-,TRBJ2-7,TRBV2,-,CASKRAGVTDEQYF,TGTGCCAGCAAAAGAGCAGGGGTTACGGACGAGCAGTACTTC
-,TRBJ1-4,TRBV30,-,CAWSGSHEKLFF,TGTGCCTGGAGCGGCAGCCACGAAAAACTGTTTTTT
TRBD2,TRBJ2-3,TRBV2,-,CASTPGLAGVAQYF,TGTGCCAGCACCCCGGGACTAGCGGGAGTCGCGCAGTATTTT
-,TRBJ2-3,TRBV7-6,few,CASSLFGGQGDTQYF,TGTGCCAGCAGCTTATTCGGGGGGCAAGGGGATACGCAGTATTTT
-,TRBJ2-7,TRBV5-1,-,CASSYNSYEQYF,TGCGCCAGCAGCTACAACTCCTACGAGCAGTACTTC
-,TRBJ2-1,TRBV30,few,CAWQGKGKNEQFF,TGTGCCTGGCAGGGGAAAGGGAAAAATGAGCAGTTCTTC
-,TRBJ2-7,TRBV7-2,few,CASSKGQGGRSYEQYF,TGTGCCAGCAGCAAAGGTCAGGGTGGGAGATCCTACGAGCAGTACTTC
TRBD1,TRBJ1-1,TRBV5-6,few,CASSLRQGETEAFF,TGTGCCAGCAGCTTACGACAGGGTGAGACTGAAGCTTTCTTT
TRBD2,TRBJ2-3,TRBV11-3,-,CASSPRSGRANGDTQYF,TGTGCCAGCAGCCCTCGCAGCGGGAGGGCCAATGGGGATACGCAGTATTTT
-,TRBJ1-2,TRBV19,-,CASSIERGARGYTF,TGTGCCAGTAGTATAGAACGGGGGGCGCGAGGCTACACCTTC
TRBD2,TRBJ2-3,TRBV7-2,-,CASSLQSGRALDTQYF,TGTGCCAGCAGCTTACAAAGCGGGAGGGCGCTGGATACGCAGTATTTT
-,TRBJ2-3,TRBV21-1,-,CASKREVTDTQYF,TGTGCCAGCAAGCGGGAAGTGACAGATACGCAGTATTTT
-,TRBJ1-5,TRBV29-1,once,CSARGRDDQPQHF,TGCAGCGCCAGGGGTAGGGATGATCAGCCCCAGCATTTT
-,TRBJ2-1,TRBV28,-,CASSLGLHRKPYNEQFF,TGTGCCAGCAGTTTAGGCCTGCATCGGAAGCCTTACAATGAGCAGTTCTTC
-,TRBJ2-1,TRBV21-1,-,CASSLTGGSYNEQFF,TGTGCCAGCAGCTTAACCGGCGGATCCTACAATGAGCAGTTCTTC
TRBD2,TRBJ2-7,TRBV5-1,once,CASSFPGTSGRVYEQYF,TGCGCCAGCAGCTTCCCAGGGACTAGCGGGAGAGTCTACGAGCAGTACTTC
TRBD1,TRBJ2-7,TRBV30,few,CAWTTGVAYEQYF,TGTGCCTGGACGACAGGGGTTGCGTACGAGCAGTACTTC
-,TRBJ2-1,TRBV25-1,few,CASSEFGTNNEQFF,TGTGCCAGCAGTGAATTTGGGACAAACAATGAGCAGTTCTTC
-,TRBJ1-4,TRBV19,many,CASRGVKTNEKLFF,TGTGCCAGTCGGGGCGTAAAGACTAATGAAAAACTGTTTTTT
-,TRBJ1-4,TRBV11-2,-,CASSFGQTGEKLFF,TGTGCCAGCAGCTTTGGCCAGACGGGGGAAAAACTGTTTTTT
-,TRBJ2-6,TRBV11-2,-,CASSLGSYRDGANVLTF,TGTGCCAGCAGCTTAGGGTCCTACAGGGACGGGGCCAACGTCCTGACTTTC
-,TRBJ1-4,TRBV29-1,once,CSVTKQIPKLFF,TGCAGCGTTACCAAGCAGATTCCGAAGTTGTTTTTT
TRBD1,TRBJ2-7,TRBV10-2,-,CASGRDRGGEQYF,TGCGCCAGCGGCCGGGACAGAGGTGGCGAGCAGTACTTC
TRBD1,TRBJ2-5,TRBV18,-,CASSPGQGGGETQYF,TGTGCCAGCTCACCGGGACAGGGGGGAGGAGAGACCCAGTACTTC
TRBD1,TRBJ1-6,TRBV6-5,many,CASSLDRVNSPLHF,TGTGCCAGCAGTCTCGACAGGGTCAATTCACCCCTCCACTTT